This T cell receptor beta chain was profiled in a study of T cell clonality in common variable immunodeficiency (dated by TCRdb to about 2015). This clone occurred many times. What antigen it recognizes has not been identified. The read is 3 residues too short to cover the CDR3 end, so that end is filled in from the germline J gene. Predominantly Caucasian heritage was noted among both the CVID patients and the healthy controls. From each donor, roughly 5 to 8.5 ml of heparinized peripheral whole blood was collected. Genomic DNA from adults with common variable immune deficiency (CVID) and from healthy adult controls was the source for sequencing TCRbeta CDR3 repertoires. There were about 22 healthy adult volunteers in the control group (around twelve female and 10 or so male), ranging in age from roughly 23 to 70 years, with a mean age of approximately 34. Diluted blood was density-centrifuged over Hypaque 1077 or Ficoll-Paque to isolate peripheral blood mononuclear cells. Genomic DNA was extracted from unsorted mononuclear cells by Qiagen column purification or by a centrifugation-based method.

The full study reports these points: TCRbeta clonality was higher in CVID subjects than in healthy controls (t-test p = 0.018), and the increase was most characteristic of about a third of subjects. Correlations between repertoire features and clinical complications were limited by patient heterogeneity within the CVID cohort. Reportedly, TCRbeta sequences from CVID had fewer deletions and N-nucleotide insertions, and highly modified clones with 13 or more V deletions were absent from CVID. The authors noted that sequencing repertoires of T cell subpopulations would be needed to clarify what caused the increased clonality in CVID. CVID subjects shared fewer TCRbeta clones with each other than healthy controls did (p < 0.0001). Even though DNA input was equal, the average per sample came to 65,000 to 100,000 unique sequences for controls compared with roughly 30,000 for CVID samples.

CVID samples and control samples contributed equivalent amounts of genomic DNA as sequencing input. For every sample, a 60 bp segment covering the rearranged TCRbeta CDR3 region was amplified and then sequenced. TCRbeta amplification used the immunoSEQ assay, a bias-corrected multiplex PCR with high-throughput sequencing. From the authors' description of their analysis: Every unique nucleotide sequence counted as a clone and was annotated with V, D and J genes, copy number and frequency. Sequences were labeled productive if in frame, and non-productive if out of frame or containing stop codons. Clonality was calculated from Shannon's entropy as previously described. The predicted amino acid sequences of productive clones were used to derive mean CDR3 Kyte-Doolittle hydropathy. Scaled V gene usage was hierarchically clustered using Manhattan distance and complete linkage with the R hclust function. Sharing of clones by CDR3 amino acid sequence was evaluated through resampling of 12 repertoires per group over 100 rounds. Repertoires were searched for approximately 70 published EBV-specific and some 240 published CMV-specific TCRbeta sequences. A couple of CVID samples yielding fewer than 10,000 sequences were excluded from analysis, leaving under 45 CVID repertoires. The source is immuneACCESS, and TCRdb retained only in-frame sequences with V and J called. Part of the clones is not carried over; for the studies checked, unresolved V genes explain less than half of this, and the remainder is unexplained. Clone size and V and J calls were adopted from that table, with D and trimming inferred from the DNA. This sample has about 40,000 clones, none of them a singleton. 1.2% to 1.5% of the sample lies in the top ten.

The germline V gene specifies LGHNA as CDR1 and YNFKEQ as CDR2. The CDR3 holds 18 amino acids from the cysteine to the phenylalanine. Part of the CDR3 DNA is given, 45 bases translated from base 1. Trimming at the junction amounts to 0 bases on V and 0 bases on J, and the germline ends lie 15 bases apart. The rearranged segments are TRBV4-2 and TRBJ2-4; the D gene is perhaps TRBD2, from 6 matching bases. This TCR was sampled from a person aged 18 to 70 in good health. The source material was peripheral blood mononuclear cells. The CDR3 bases that were read are TGTGCCAGCAGCCAAGATCAGGGAGGACCGCAAGCCAAAAACATT. Translated, it reads CASSQDQGGPQAKNI. The entire CDR3 is CASSQDQGGPQAKNIQYF.